This TCR beta chain was found in a study of cytomegalovirus exposure and HLA in healthy donors (dated by TCRdb to about 2017). Notes on the research overall: The 650 to 750 repertoires of the first cohort and the approximately 130 validation repertoires were produced on the same platform, according to a later analysis. The study was designed to test whether signatures of past pathogen exposure could be identified by cataloging public T cell receptors. Besides the first cohort of approximately 710 subjects, a separate validation cohort made up of 120 different subjects was used. High-throughput TCR immunosequencing, statistical association of individual TCRs with disease status, and machine learning were combined to predict cytomegalovirus infection status.

The paper's findings and limits, for the study overall: In a later analysis, TCRs clustered in the first cohort were found to also tend to co-occur in the 130 or so validation repertoires, with about 93% of cluster scores above 0. While some public TCRs were present in many individuals, most TCR sequences turned up only very rarely across donors. A few of the identified cytomegalovirus-associated TCR beta chains were confirmed in vitro to be specific for cytomegalovirus antigens. The authors suggested that the approach could potentially be extended to other disease states and immunological phenotypes. The classifier was reported to diagnose cytomegalovirus status with high specificity and sensitivity in both the original and validation cohorts. A total of fewer than 200 TCR beta chains were listed by the study as associated with cytomegalovirus. A later analysis had no HLA typing for the validation cohort, so co-occurrence there was scored across all 130 or so repertoires.

Separate from the roughly 650-subject first cohort, the validation cohort of roughly 120 subjects was the group to which the donors belonged. Turning to this clone: Its antigen is still unknown. It has no much larger one-base neighbor in the sample; base qualities were not kept.

The library came from the immunoSEQ multiplex PCR assay. Per the source publication's procedure: A statistical classification framework was built for diagnosing cytomegalovirus status from the catalog of TCR beta chain sequences. TCRdb's version of the immuneACCESS table is confined to in-frame rearrangements and falls short of the full clone set. An unresolved V gene accounts for under half of the shortfall where checked; the remainder is of unknown origin. D and trimming come from the DNA, and the V and J calls and clone size come from that table. Counted in this sample were roughly 73,000 clones; approximately 95% of them appeared once. The ten biggest clones cover 3.3% of the sample. From cysteine to phenylalanine, the CDR3 is 14 amino acids long. Solely the CDR3 DNA is kept, with 42 bases framed from the first base. The V end gives up 6 bases and the J end 4 bases, leaving 4 bases in the junction not matched to a gene. CDR1 and CDR2 were assigned from the germline V gene as MNHEY and SVGAGI.

The chain is assembled from TRBV6-5 and TRBJ2-1, with 9 central nucleotides matching TRBD1. The sequencing sample was made of PBMCs. The clonotype comes from a man between 18 and 35 years old in good health and CMV-seronegative. The CDR3 has the sequence CASSPGQGYNEQFF. The DNA is TGTGCCAGCAGCCCGGGACAGGGATACAATGAGCAGTTCTTC.